This T cell receptor beta chain was sequenced in a study of T cell repertoires in cytomegalovirus infection. Study-wide background: As its CMV epitopes, the study selected recently identified HLA-C-restricted and well-studied HLA-B-restricted targets. Indications came from public TCR beta signatures; they pointed to CMV infection and to a matching HLA type. Study-wide results and limits: Clonotypes of TCR beta that were HLA-C-restricted and CMV-specific dominated the ex vivo response. Adding up the frequency of public TCR beta families identified people who carried CMV plus the relevant HLA.

TCRdb analysed the reads with MiXCR anew, one entry per CDR3 protein. The sample has fewer than 1,000,000 distinct CDR3 sequences, around 32% seen once. Germline V gives CDR1 SGHVS, CDR2 FQNEAQ. V trimming: 1 base; J trimming: 6 bases; junction bases outside the gene matches: 6. The CDR3 extends over 16 amino acids. This clonotype was recorded many times. What it binds is not known. The sample here was cultured CD8+ T cells from PBMCs, taken from culture after CMV antigen stimulation. The receptor was isolated from a human donor in good health (CMV status not recorded). Some clones in this sample may be carry-over from other donors' samples. The gene calls are TRBV7-8 and TRBJ2-3, with 11 bases identical to TRBD2. For the CDR3, the DNA is TGTGCCAGCAGCTTAGGGTATAGCGGGGGGGCCGATACGCAGTATTTT. Translating gives CASSLGYSGGADTQYF.